These T cell receptor beta chains were read from a single sample in a study of T cells in Graves' hyperthyroidism and ophthalmopathy. MiXCR was run by TCRdb on the multiplex PCR reads, yielding one entry per CDR3 protein. This table has some 500,000 distinct CDR3 sequences, approximately 15% appearing once. The specimen sequenced was blood. These TCRs come from a woman aged 18-29 years with Graves' hyperthyroidism. The CDR3 runs from the conserved cysteine through the conserved F or W. The D gene is left open where the match is weak. The size of a clone is reported for some rows only, either as once, few or many, or as a class for expanded clones.

V gene,J gene,D gene,CDR3 length,clone size,CDR3 DNA,CDR3 protein
TRBV19,TRBJ1-3,-,16,few,TGTGCCAGTAGTATTTTTGGGGGCCGGTCTGGAAACACCATATATTTT,CASSIFGGRSGNTIYF
TRBV3-1,TRBJ2-2,TRBD2,17,few,TGTGCCAGCAGCCAAGTCGGGGGGCGCGGGAGGACCGGGGAGCTGTTTTTT,CASSQVGGRGRTGELFF
TRBV14,TRBJ1-2,-,14,many,TGTGCCAGCAGCCCCCGGACAGCTAACTATGGCTACACCTTC,CASSPRTANYGYTF
TRBV5-1,TRBJ2-1,-,15,many,TGCGCCAGCAGAACCCGGGACTCTCTATACAATGAGCAGTTCTTC,CASRTRDSLYNEQFF
TRBV20-1,TRBJ2-1,-,10,many,TGCAGTGCCAGCAAGAATGAGCAGTTCTTC,CSASKNEQFF
TRBV18,TRBJ2-4,-,14,many,TGTGCCAGCTCACCCAGTTTAGCCAAAAACATTCAGTACTTC,CASSPSLAKNIQYF
TRBV2,TRBJ2-1,-,12,many,TGTGCCAGCAGTGGGGGACTGGCCCAAGGGTTCTTC,CASSGGLAQGFF
TRBV7-8,TRBJ1-6,-,17,few,TGTGCCAGCAGCTTAGCCGGAACGCATACCTATAATTCACCCCTCCACTTT,CASSLAGTHTYNSPLHF
TRBV5-1,TRBJ2-5,-,15,-,TGCGCCAGCAGCTTCGCAAGTCCTCCAGAGGAGACCCAGTACTTC,CASSFASPPEETQYF
TRBV12-5,TRBJ2-3,-,16,many,TGTGCTAGTCGCCCATGGGGCAGAGGCACGTCAGATACGCAGTATTTT,CASRPWGRGTSDTQYF
TRBV6-5,TRBJ1-1,-,14,few,TGTGCCAGCAGTTACGTAGGAGAGAGCACTGAAGCTTTCTTT,CASSYVGESTEAFF
TRBV29-1,TRBJ2-1,TRBD1,15,many,TGCAGCCTATTTCGGTACGACAGGGGTCACAATGAGCAGTTCTTC,CSLFRYDRGHNEQFF
TRBV19,TRBJ2-7,TRBD1,17,many,TGTGCCAGTAGTTCGCACCCCGGGACAGGCTATACCTACGAGCAGTACTTC,CASSSHPGTGYTYEQYF
TRBV29-1,TRBJ1-5,-,13,many,TGCAGCGTTCTAATACAGGGAAATCAGCCCCAGCATTTT,CSVLIQGNQPQHF
TRBV12-3/TRBV12-4,TRBJ2-1,-,14,many,TGTGCCAGCAGTTCCCTAGACAGAGGACATGAGCAGTTCTTC,CASSSLDRGHEQFF
TRBV28,TRBJ2-2,-,12,many,TGTGCCAGCATCCCGGGCACCGGGGAGCTGTTTTTT,CASIPGTGELFF
TRBV3-1,TRBJ2-2,-,14,-,TGTGCCAGCAGCCAAGGCGGACACCCCGGGGAGCTGTTTTTT,CASSQGGHPGELFF
TRBV11-2,TRBJ2-2,TRBD2,15,many,TGTGCCAGCAGCGCACTAGCGGGAGAGGTCGGGGAGCTGTTTTTT,CASSALAGEVGELFF
TRBV7-3,TRBJ2-5,-,15,-,TGTGCCAGCAGCTTAAACGGAGGGGGACTGGAGACCCAGTACTTC,CASSLNGGGLETQYF
TRBV4-2,TRBJ1-2,-,13,few,TGTGCCAGCAGCCAAGAGAGTCTCTATGGCTACACCTTC,CASSQESLYGYTF
TRBV6-6,TRBJ1-6,-,15,many,TGTGCCAGCAGTTACACCGGAGAGGGTTATTCACCCCTCCACTTT,CASSYTGEGYSPLHF
TRBV4-1,TRBJ2-3,TRBD2,15,-,TGCGCCAGCAGCCAAAGAGCGGGGGGCACAGATACGCAGTATTTT,CASSQRAGGTDTQYF
TRBV7-9,TRBJ2-3,TRBD2,15,-,TGTGCCAGCAGCTTATTCGCGGGAGTCACAGATACGCAGTATTTT,CASSLFAGVTDTQYF
TRBV24-1,TRBJ1-1,TRBD1,13,-,TGTGCCACCAGCCGAACAGGGGCCACTGAAGCTTTCTTT,CATSRTGATEAFF
TRBV11-3,TRBJ2-7,-,15,-,TGTGCCAGCAGCTGGGTAGCCGCTAGCTCCTACGAGCAGTACTTC,CASSWVAASSYEQYF
TRBV27,TRBJ1-3,-,14,many,TGTGCCAGCAGTTTGCAGTTCTCTGGAAACACCATATATTTT,CASSLQFSGNTIYF
TRBV20-1,TRBJ2-5,-,15,many,TGCAGTGCTGTAGGGACCACAAGACTCAAAGAGACCCAGTACTTC,CSAVGTTRLKETQYF
TRBV18,TRBJ2-7,-,12,many,TGTGCCAGCTCACCACGGAGATACGAGCAGTACTTC,CASSPRRYEQYF
TRBV14,TRBJ2-1,-,16,many,TGTGCCAGCAGCCAAGAAAGAGGAGCGGCCTACAATGAGCAGTTCTTC,CASSQERGAAYNEQFF
TRBV6-1,TRBJ2-1,-,14,-,TGTGCCAGCAGTGAATATCAATTGGAAAATGAGCAGTTCTTC,CASSEYQLENEQFF
TRBV5-1,TRBJ2-7,TRBD2,19,many,TGCGCCAGCAGCTTGGGAGGGCTGATGGGCGGGAGCTCTTCCTACGAGCAGTACTTC,CASSLGGLMGGSSSYEQYF
TRBV30,TRBJ2-1,TRBD2,14,many,TGTGCCTGGAGTTCAGACGGGGGGTACAATGAGCAGTTCTTC,CAWSSDGGYNEQFF
TRBV7-3,TRBJ1-1,-,16,many,TGTGCCAGCAGCTTGGTAGCGGGGGGCGCGAACACTGAAGCTTTCTTT,CASSLVAGGANTEAFF
TRBV7-2,TRBJ2-3,-,16,few,TGTGCCAGCAGCTTTACACTCCCGACCCCCACAGATACGCAGTATTTT,CASSFTLPTPTDTQYF
TRBV12-3/TRBV12-4,TRBJ2-2,-,15,many,TGTGCCAGCAGTTTAGCGGGAGTGAGTACCGGGGAGCTGTTTTTT,CASSLAGVSTGELFF
TRBV11-3,TRBJ2-7,-,14,many,TGTGCCAGCAGCTTTCGACAGGGAGGGCTCGAGCAGTACTTC,CASSFRQGGLEQYF
TRBV29-1,TRBJ2-3,-,12,few,TGCAGCGTTCCGGTCAGCACAGATACGCAGTATTTT,CSVPVSTDTQYF
TRBV20-1,TRBJ1-2,-,14,-,TGCAGTGCCACGAGTCCCGGGAGCGGCTATGGCTACACCTTC,CSATSPGSGYGYTF
TRBV6-2/TRBV6-3,TRBJ1-1,-,14,few,TGTGCCAGCCGATTGGGGGGAACGAACACTGAAGCTTTCTTT,CASRLGGTNTEAFF
TRBV12-3/TRBV12-4,TRBJ1-3,-,13,many,TGTGCCAGCAGCGGGGGCTCTGGAAACACCATATATTTT,CASSGGSGNTIYF
TRBV13,TRBJ2-1,TRBD2,15,-,TGTGCCAGCAGCTTAGTCCTAGCGGGTTACAATGAGCAGCTCTTC,CASSLVLAGYNEQLF
TRBV5-6,TRBJ2-3,-,14,few,TGTGCCAGCAGCTTGGTTCAGAAAGGGGATACGCAGTATTTT,CASSLVQKGDTQYF
TRBV7-9,TRBJ2-1,TRBD2,18,many,TGTGCCAGCAGCCCTTACTCAGGGACTAGCGGGTCCTATAATGAGCAGTTCTTC,CASSPYSGTSGSYNEQFF
TRBV6-2/TRBV6-3,TRBJ2-1,TRBD2,15,-,TGTGCCAGCAGCCTCCCTAAATCGGGGGGACATGAGCAGTTCTTC,CASSLPKSGGHEQFF
TRBV6-1,TRBJ1-1,-,16,-,TGTGCCAGCAGTGACCCCCCCAGGGTTGGGAACACTGAAGCTTTCTTT,CASSDPPRVGNTEAFF
TRBV5-1,TRBJ2-5,TRBD2,17,-,TGCGCCAGCAGCTTGGCCACGGGACTAGGGAAGGTAGAGACCCAGTACTTC,CASSLATGLGKVETQYF
TRBV28,TRBJ1-5,-,15,many,TGTGCCAGCAGCCCAGACGGAGGCGACAATCAGCCCCAGCATTTT,CASSPDGGDNQPQHF
TRBV12-3/TRBV12-4,TRBJ2-2,TRBD1,14,many,TGCGCCAGCAGCCGGACAGGGGGGACCGGGGAGCTGTTTTTT,CASSRTGGTGELFF